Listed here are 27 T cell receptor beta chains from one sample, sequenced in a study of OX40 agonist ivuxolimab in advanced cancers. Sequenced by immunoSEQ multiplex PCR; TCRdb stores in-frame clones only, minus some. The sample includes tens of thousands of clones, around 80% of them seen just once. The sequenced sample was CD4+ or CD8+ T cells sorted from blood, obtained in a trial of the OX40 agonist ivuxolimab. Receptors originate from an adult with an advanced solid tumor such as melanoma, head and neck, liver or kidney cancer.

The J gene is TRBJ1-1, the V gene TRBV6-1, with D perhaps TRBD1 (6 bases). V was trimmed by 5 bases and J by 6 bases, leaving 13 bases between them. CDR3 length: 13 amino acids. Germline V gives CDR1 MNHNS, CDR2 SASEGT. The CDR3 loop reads CASSQGGGPEAFF. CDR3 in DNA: TGTGCCAGCAGTCAAGGGGGTGGCCCTGAAGCTTTCTTT.

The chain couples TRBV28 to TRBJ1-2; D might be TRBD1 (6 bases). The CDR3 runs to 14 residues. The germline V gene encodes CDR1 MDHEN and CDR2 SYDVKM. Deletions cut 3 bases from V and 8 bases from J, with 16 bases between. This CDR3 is CASSFQQGIRGYTF. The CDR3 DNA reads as TGTGCCAGCAGTTTTCAACAGGGAATTCGAGGCTACACCTTC.

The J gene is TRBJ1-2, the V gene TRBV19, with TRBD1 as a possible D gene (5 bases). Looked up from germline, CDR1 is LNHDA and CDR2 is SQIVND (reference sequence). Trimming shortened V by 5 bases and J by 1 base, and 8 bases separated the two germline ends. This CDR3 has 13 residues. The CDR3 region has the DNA TGTGCCAGTAGTGAGACAGTTAACTATGGCTACACCTTC. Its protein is CASSETVNYGYTF.

The CDR3 protein is CASSQSDRGGLGLLETQYF. As DNA, the CDR3 is TGCGCCAGCAGCCAGTCGGACAGGGGGGGGCTAGGTCTATTAGAGACCCAGTACTTC. The chain joins TRBV4-1 to TRBJ2-5, with 10 bases lining up with TRBD1. The CDR3 consists of 19 residues. Per germline, CDR1 MGHRA and CDR2 YSYEKL. J was trimmed by 4 bases and V by 3 bases; bases with no gene match: 17.

This CDR3 reads CASSPPGKSRETQYF. The DNA for the CDR3 is TGTGCCAGCAGTCCCCCCGGCAAGAGTCGTGAGACCCAGTACTTC. V usage is TRBV25-1 and J usage is TRBJ2-5; D is undetermined. Trimming left V 5 bases short and J 5 bases short, with 18 bases between. From germline, CDR1 is MGHDK and CDR2 SYGVNS. This CDR3 has 15 amino acids.

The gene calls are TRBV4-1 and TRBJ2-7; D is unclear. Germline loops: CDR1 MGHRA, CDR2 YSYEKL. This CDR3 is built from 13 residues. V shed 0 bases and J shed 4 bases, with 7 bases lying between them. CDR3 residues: CASSQDLDYEQYF. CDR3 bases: TGCGCCAGCAGCCAAGACTTGGATTACGAGCAGTACTTC.

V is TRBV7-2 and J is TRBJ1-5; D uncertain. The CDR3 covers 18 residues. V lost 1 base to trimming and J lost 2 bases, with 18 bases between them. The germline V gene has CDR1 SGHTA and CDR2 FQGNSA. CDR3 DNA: TGTGCCAGCAGCTTAGACTTTGTGGCTACCGGCGGCAATCAGCCCCAGCATTTT. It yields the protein CASSLDFVATGGNQPQHF.

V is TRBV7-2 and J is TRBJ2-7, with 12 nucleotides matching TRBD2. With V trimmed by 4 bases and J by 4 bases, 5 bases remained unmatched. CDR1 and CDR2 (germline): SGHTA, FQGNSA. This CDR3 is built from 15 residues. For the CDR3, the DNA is TGTGCCAGCAGCTCTAGCGGGGGGGCAAGTTACGAGCAGTACTTC. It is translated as CASSSSGGASYEQYF. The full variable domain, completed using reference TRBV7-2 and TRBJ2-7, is GAGVSQSPSNKVTEKGKDVELRCDPISGHTALYWYRQSLGQGLEFLIYFQGNSAPDKSGLPSDRFSAERTGGSVSTLTIQRTQQEDSAVYLCASSSSGGASYEQYFGPGTRLTVT.

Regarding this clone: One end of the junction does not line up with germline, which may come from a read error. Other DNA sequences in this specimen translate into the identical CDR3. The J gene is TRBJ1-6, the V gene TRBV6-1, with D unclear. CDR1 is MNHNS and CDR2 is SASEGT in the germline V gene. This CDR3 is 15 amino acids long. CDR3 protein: CASSVSTSGNSPLHF. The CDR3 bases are TGCGCCAGCAGTGTTTCGACCTCGGGTAATTCACCCCTCCACTTT.

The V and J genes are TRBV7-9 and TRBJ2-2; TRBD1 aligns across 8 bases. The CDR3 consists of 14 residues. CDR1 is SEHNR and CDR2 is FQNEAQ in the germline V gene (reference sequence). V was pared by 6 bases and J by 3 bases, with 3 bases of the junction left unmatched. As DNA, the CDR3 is TGTGCCAGCAGTAAACAGGGGGACACCGGGGAGCTGTTTTTT. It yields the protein CASSKQGDTGELFF. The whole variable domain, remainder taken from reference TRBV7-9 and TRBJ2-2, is DTGVSQNPRHKITKRGQNVTFRCDPISEHNRLYWYRQTLGQGPEFLTYFQNEAQLEKSRLLSDRFSAERPKGSFSTLEIQRTEQGDSAMYLCASSKQGDTGELFFGEGSRLTVL.

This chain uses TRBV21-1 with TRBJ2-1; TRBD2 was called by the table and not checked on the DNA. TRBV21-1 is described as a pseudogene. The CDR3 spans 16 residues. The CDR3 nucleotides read TGTGCCAGCAGCAAAGGGGGAGGCAGGGCTAGAGATGAGCAGTTCTTC. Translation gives CASSKGGGRARDEQFF.

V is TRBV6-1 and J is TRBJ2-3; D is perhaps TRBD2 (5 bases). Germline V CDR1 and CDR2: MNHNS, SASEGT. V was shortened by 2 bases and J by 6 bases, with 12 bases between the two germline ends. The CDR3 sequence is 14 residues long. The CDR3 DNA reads TGTGCCAGCAGTGAACGGGGAATCGGGGATACGCAGTATTTT. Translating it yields CASSERGIGDTQYF.

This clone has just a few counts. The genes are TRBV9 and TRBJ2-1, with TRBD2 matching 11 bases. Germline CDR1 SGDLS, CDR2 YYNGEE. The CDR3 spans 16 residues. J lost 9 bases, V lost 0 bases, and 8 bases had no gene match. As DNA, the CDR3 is TGTGCCAGCAGCGTAGAACTAGCGGGGGCCCTGAGTGAGCAGTTCTTC. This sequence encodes CASSVELAGALSEQFF.

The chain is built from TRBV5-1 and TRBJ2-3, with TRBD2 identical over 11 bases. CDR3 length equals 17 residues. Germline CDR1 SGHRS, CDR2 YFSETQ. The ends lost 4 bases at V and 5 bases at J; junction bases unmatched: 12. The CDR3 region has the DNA TGCGCCAGCAGCACAATGGGGGGGACTAGCGGCCGAGATACGCAGTATTTT. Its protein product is CASSTMGGTSGRDTQYF.

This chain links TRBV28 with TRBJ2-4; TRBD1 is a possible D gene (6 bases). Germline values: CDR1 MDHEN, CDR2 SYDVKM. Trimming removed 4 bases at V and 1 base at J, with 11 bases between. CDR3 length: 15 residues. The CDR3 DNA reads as TGTGCCAGCAGTTCGACAGGAAGGGCCAAAAACATTCAGTACTTC. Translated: CASSSTGRAKNIQYF.

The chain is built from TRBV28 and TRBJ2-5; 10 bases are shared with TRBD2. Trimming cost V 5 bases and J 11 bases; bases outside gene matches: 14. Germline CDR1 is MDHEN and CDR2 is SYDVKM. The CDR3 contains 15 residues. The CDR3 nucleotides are TGTGCCAGCAGTCTCCCTAGCGGGGGATCGAATGAGCAGTACTTC. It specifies CASSLPSGGSNEQYF.

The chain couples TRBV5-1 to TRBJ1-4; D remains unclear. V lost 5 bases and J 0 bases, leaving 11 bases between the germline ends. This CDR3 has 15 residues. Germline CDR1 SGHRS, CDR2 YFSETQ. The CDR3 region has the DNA TGCGCCAGCAGAGCTATACCTTCAACTAATGAAAAACTGTTTTTT. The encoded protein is CASRAIPSTNEKLFF.

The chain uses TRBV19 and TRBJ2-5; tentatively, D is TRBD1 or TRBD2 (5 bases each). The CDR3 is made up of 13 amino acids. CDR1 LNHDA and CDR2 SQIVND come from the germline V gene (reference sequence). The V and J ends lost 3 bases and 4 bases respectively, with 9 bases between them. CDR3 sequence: CASSMDGGETQYF. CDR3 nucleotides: TGTGCCAGTAGTATGGATGGGGGAGAGACCCAGTACTTC. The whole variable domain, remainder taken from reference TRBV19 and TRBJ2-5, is DGGITQSPKYLFRKEGQNVTLSCEQNLNHDAMYWYRQDPGQGLRLIYYSQIVNDFQKGDIAEGYSVSREKKESFPLTVTSAQKNPTAFYLCASSMDGGETQYFGPGTRLLVL.

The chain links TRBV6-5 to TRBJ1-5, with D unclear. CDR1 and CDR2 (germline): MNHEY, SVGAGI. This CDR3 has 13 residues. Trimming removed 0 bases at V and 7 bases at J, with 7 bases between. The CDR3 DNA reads TGTGCCAGCAGTTACTCTCGGGAGCAGCCCCAGCATTTT. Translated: CASSYSREQPQHF.

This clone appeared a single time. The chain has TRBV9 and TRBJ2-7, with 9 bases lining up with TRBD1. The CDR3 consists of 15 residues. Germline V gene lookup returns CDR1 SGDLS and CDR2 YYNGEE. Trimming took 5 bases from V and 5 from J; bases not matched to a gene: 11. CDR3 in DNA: TGTGCCAGCAGGGGACAGGGTGACCCTAGGGACGAGCAGTACTTC. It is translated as CASRGQGDPRDEQYF.

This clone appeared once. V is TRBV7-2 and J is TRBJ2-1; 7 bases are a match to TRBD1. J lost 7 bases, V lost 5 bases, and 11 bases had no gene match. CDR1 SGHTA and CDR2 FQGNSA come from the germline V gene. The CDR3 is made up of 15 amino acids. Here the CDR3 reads CASSKNTGVGNEQFF. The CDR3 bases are TGTGCCAGCAGCAAAAACACAGGGGTAGGGAATGAGCAGTTCTTC.

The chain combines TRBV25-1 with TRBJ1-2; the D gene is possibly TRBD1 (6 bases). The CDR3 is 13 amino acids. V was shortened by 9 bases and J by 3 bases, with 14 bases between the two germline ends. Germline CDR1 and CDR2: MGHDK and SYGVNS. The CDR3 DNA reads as TGTGCCAGTGTAGGGACACAATACTATGGCTACACCTTC. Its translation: CASVGTQYYGYTF.

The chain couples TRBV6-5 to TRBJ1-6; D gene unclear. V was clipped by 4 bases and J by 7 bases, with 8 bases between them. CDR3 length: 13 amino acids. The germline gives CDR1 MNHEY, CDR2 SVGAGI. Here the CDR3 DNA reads TGTGCCAGCAGTTCGACACGGAATTCACCCCTCCACTTT. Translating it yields CASSSTRNSPLHF.

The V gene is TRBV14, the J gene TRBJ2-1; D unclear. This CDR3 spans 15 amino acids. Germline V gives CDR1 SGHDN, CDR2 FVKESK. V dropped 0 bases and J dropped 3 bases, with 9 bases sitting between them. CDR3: CASSQERVIYNEQFF. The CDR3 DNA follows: TGTGCCAGCAGCCAAGAACGTGTTATCTACAATGAGCAGTTCTTC.

The CDR3 here is CASSPLVSGIETQYF. The CDR3 DNA follows: TGTGCCAGCTCACCACTGGTTAGCGGAATAGAGACCCAGTACTTC. The chain links TRBV18 to TRBJ2-5, with a weak D call TRBD2 (6 bases). CDR1 and CDR2 from the germline V gene are KGHSH and LQKENI. The CDR3 contains 15 residues. V lost 1 base and J 4 bases, leaving 13 bases between the germline ends. Full variable domain (missing parts from reference TRBV18 and TRBJ2-5): NAGVMQNPRHLVRRRGQEARLRCSPMKGHSHVYWYRQLPEEGLKFMVYLQKENIIDESGMPKERFSAEFPKEGPSILRIQQVVRGDSAAYFCASSPLVSGIETQYFGPGTRLLVL.

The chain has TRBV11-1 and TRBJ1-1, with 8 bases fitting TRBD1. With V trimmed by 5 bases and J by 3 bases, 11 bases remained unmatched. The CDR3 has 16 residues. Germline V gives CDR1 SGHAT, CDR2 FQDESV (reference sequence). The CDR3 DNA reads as TGTGCCAGCAGCATGGGACAGGCCACCTTCTACACTGAAGCTTTCTTT. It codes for CASSMGQATFYTEAFF.

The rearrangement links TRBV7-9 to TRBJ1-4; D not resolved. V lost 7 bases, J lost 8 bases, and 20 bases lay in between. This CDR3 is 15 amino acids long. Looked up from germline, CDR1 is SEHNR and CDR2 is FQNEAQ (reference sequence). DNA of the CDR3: TGTGCCAGCAAAGGAGAAGGAGAGGCTCGGGAAAAACTGTTTTTT. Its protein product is CASKGEGEAREKLFF.